This T cell receptor (beta chain) comes out of a study of blood T cells in healthy people across ages. J was trimmed by 2 bases and V by 3 bases; bases with no gene match: 6. The CDR3 is 15 amino acids. CDR1 is MDHEN, CDR2 SYDVKM, per germline. A second about 7 to 11 cycle PCR used barcoded and J-beta primers. Each cDNA molecule carried a tag from a template-switch adaptor that contained 12 random nucleotides. TCRdb redid the calling of the 5' RACE reads with MiXCR, one entry per CDR3 protein. The data show about 810,000 distinct CDR3 sequences, 35% to 40% seen once. This clonotype was seen many times.

The TCR comes from a man younger than 35 in good health. Sequenced input: blood. The V gene is TRBV28, the J gene TRBJ2-5; 7 bases map to TRBD1. The CDR3 sequence: CASSLNRDSQETQYF. Written as DNA, the CDR3 is TGTGCCAGCAGTTTGAACCGGGACAGTCAAGAGACCCAGTACTTC.